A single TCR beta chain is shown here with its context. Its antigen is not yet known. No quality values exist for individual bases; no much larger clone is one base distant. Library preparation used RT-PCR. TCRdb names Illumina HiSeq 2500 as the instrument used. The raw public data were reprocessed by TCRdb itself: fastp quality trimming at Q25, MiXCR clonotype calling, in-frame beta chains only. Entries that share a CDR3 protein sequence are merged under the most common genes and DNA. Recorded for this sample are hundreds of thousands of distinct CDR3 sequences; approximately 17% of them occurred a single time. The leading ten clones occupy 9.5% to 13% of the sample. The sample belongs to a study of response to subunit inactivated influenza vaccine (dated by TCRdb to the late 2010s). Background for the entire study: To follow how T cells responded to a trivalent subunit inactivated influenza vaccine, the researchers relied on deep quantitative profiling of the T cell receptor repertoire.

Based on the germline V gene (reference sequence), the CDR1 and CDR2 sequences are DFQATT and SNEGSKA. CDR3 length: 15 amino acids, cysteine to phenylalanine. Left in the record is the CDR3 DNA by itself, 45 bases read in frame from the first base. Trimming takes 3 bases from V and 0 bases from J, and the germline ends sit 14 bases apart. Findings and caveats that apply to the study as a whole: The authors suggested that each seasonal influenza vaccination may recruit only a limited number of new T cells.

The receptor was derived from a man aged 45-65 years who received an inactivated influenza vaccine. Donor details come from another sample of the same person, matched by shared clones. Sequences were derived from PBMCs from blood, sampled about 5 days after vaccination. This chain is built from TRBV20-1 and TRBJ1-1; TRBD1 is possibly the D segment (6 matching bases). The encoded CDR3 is CSARVGGRLNTEAFF. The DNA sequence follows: TGCAGTGCTAGGGTAGGGGGGCGGTTGAACACTGAAGCTTTCTTT.